The following is a T cell receptor beta chain sequence with its context. Authors' analysis steps: Estimation of nucleated cell counts relied on the amplification of reference gene primers. Measured with immunoSEQ multiplex PCR; TCRdb has only the in-frame clones, and not every one. For V, J and clone size, that table is used; D and trimming come from the DNA. The sample lists 300,000 to 350,000 clones, roughly 87% seen once, with approximately 10% in the top ten. This entry is derived from a study of blood T cell repertoires in COVID-19. The material sequenced was peripheral blood. The TCR comes from a man under 40 with COVID-19, enrolled during active disease.

CDR3 sequence (DNA): TGTGCCAGCAGCCCCCAGGGAACCAAAAACATTCAGTACTTC. Residues: CASSPQGTKNIQYF. This sequence joins TRBV7-9 and TRBJ2-4; a weak D match, TRBD1 (5 bases). The germline CDR1 and CDR2 sequences are SEHNR and FQNEAQ (reference sequence). This CDR3 region has 14 residues. V gave up 5 bases and J gave up 2 bases, with 10 bases separating them.